These 8 T cell receptor beta chains came from one sample sequenced in a study of siplizumab effects on memory and regulatory T cells. Only in-frame clones appear in the TCRdb table, and some are missing; sequencing was by immunoSEQ multiplex PCR. The sample lists about 46,000 clones, roughly 93% occurring once. Sequenced: CD8+ T cells sorted from blood. All receptors come from a human donor in good health.

The chain combines TRBV28 with TRBJ2-1; D not certain. The V end lost 1 base, the J end lost 7 bases, and 8 bases lay between the germline ends. The CDR3 is 13 amino acids. Germline CDR1 MDHEN, CDR2 SYDVKM. CDR3 protein: CASSLSIGNEQFF. As DNA, the CDR3 is TGTGCCAGCAGTTTATCGATCGGAAATGAGCAGTTCTTC.

The chain is built from TRBV11-2 and TRBJ2-7; 8 nucleotides align to TRBD1. This CDR3 is 16 amino acids long. CDR1 and CDR2 (germline): SGHAT, FQNNGV. V dropped 6 bases and J dropped 0; count of bases not matched to a gene: 10. The CDR3 nucleotides read TGTGCCAGCAGTTTGGGGACAGGACCGACCTCCTACGAGCAGTACTTC. Amino acid sequence: CASSLGTGPTSYEQYF.

The chain links TRBV12-5 to TRBJ1-4; TRBD1 matches at 10 bases. Germline lookup yields CDR1 LGHNT and CDR2 FRNRAP. There are 18 residues in the CDR3. V lost 3 bases, J lost 2 bases, and 9 bases stayed unmatched. The CDR3 loop is CASGLIRTGGFTNEKLFF. CDR3 DNA: TGTGCTAGTGGTTTAATAAGGACAGGGGGGTTCACTAATGAAAAACTGTTTTTT.

The V and J genes are TRBV7-2 and TRBJ2-1; D gene ambiguous. With 1 base removed from V and 1 base from J, the gap between germline ends came to 8 bases. The germline gives CDR1 SGHTA, CDR2 FQGNSA. The CDR3 runs 15 residues. CDR3: CASSLGRPSYNEQFF. The CDR3, as DNA: TGTGCCAGCAGCTTAGGACGGCCTTCCTACAATGAGCAGTTCTTC.

The V call is TRBV27, the J call TRBJ2-5; TRBD1 might be the D (7 bases). The ends were cut back, 7 bases at V and 4 bases at J, with 16 bases in the middle. Germline CDR1 MNHEY, CDR2 SMNVEV (reference sequence). The CDR3 has 14 amino acids. In DNA form, the CDR3 reads TGTGCCAGCACCCGACAGGGAGGAACAGAGACCCAGTACTTC. It is translated as CASTRQGGTETQYF.

The chain employs TRBV28 and TRBJ2-7; 10 bases map to TRBD2. The length of the CDR3 is 18 residues. Germline V gene sequence: CDR1 MDHEN, CDR2 SYDVKM. V was pared by 1 base and J by 5 bases, with 14 bases of the junction left unmatched. For the CDR3, the DNA is TGTGCCAGCAGTTTATTCCCACAGGGAGCGGGAGGGCCCGACGAGCAGTACTTC. Protein sequence: CASSLFPQGAGGPDEQYF.

This clone was seen once. The gene calls are TRBV6-6 and TRBJ2-1, with 11 bases lining up with TRBD2. Germline V gene sequence: CDR1 MNHNY, CDR2 SVGAGI (reference sequence). Unmatched junction bases numbered 5, after V lost 4 bases and J lost 3 bases. The CDR3 is 16 residues long. CDR3 residues: CASSFLGTSGYNEQFF. The CDR3 nucleotides are TGTGCCAGCAGTTTCCTCGGGACTAGCGGCTACAATGAGCAGTTCTTC.

The V call is TRBV19, the J call TRBJ2-1; 7 bases map to TRBD2. Per germline, CDR1 LNHDA and CDR2 SQIVND (reference sequence). The CDR3 has 15 amino acids. Trimming cost V 6 bases and J 1 base; bases outside gene matches: 6. CDR3 sequence reads: CASRTTGLSYNEQFF. The CDR3 nucleotides read TGTGCCAGTAGAACTACGGGACTATCCTACAATGAGCAGTTCTTC.